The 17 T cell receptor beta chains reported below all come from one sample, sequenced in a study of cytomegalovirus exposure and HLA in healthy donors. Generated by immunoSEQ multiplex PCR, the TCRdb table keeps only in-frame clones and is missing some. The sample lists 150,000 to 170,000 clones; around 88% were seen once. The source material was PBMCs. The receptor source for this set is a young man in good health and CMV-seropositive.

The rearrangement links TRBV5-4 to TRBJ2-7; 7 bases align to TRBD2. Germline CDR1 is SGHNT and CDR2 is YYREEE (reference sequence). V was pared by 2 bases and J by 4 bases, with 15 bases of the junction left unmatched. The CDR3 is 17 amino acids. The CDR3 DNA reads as TGTGCCAGCAGCTTCGACTTCCCTAGCGGACCACCTTACGAGCAGTACTTC. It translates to CASSFDFPSGPPYEQYF.

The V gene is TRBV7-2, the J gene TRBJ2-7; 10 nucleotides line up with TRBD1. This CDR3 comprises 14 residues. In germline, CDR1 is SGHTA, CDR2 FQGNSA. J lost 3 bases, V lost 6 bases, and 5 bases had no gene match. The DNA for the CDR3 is TGTGCCAGCAGGGGACAGGGGTTTTACTACGAGCAGTACTTC. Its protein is CASRGQGFYYEQYF. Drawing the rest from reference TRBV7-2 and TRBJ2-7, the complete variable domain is GAGVSQSPSNKVTEKGKDVELRCDPISGHTALYWYRQSLGQGLEFLIYFQGNSAPDKSGLPSDRFSAERTGGSVSTLTIQRTQQEDSAVYLCASRGQGFYYEQYFGPGTRLTVT.

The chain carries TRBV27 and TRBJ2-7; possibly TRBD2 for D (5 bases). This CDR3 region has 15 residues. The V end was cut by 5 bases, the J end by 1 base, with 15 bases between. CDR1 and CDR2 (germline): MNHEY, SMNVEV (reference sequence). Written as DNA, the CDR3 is TGTGCCAGCAGTGCCGACCGGGGATGGTCCTACGAGCAGTACTTC. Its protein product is CASSADRGWSYEQYF.

This chain's CDR3 is CASSLAIGGYYGYTF. DNA of the CDR3: TGTGCCAGCAGCTTGGCCATAGGGGGATACTATGGCTACACCTTC. The chain joins TRBV5-6 to TRBJ1-2, with a tentative D call TRBD1 (6 bases). The CDR3 is 15 amino acids. V was pared by 0 bases and J by 3 bases, with 12 bases between. Germline CDR1 SGHDT, CDR2 YYEEEE.

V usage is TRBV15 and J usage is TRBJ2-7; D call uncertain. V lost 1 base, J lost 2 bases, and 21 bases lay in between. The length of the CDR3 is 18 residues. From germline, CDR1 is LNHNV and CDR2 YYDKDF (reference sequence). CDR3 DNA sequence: TGTGCCACCAGCAGAGCCCCATCACGGTTAGAACCGCCCTACGAGCAGTACTTC. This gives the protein CATSRAPSRLEPPYEQYF.

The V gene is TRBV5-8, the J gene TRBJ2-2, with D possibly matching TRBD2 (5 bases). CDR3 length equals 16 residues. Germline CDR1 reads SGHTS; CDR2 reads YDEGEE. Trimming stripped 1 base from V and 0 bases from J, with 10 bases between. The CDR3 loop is CASSLRSGPNTGELFF. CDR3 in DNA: TGTGCCAGCAGCTTGCGCAGCGGACCGAACACCGGGGAGCTGTTTTTT.

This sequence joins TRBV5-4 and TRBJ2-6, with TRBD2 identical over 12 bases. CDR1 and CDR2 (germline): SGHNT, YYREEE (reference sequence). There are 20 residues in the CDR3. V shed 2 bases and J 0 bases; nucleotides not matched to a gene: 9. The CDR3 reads CASSFPVTSGGSSGANVLTF. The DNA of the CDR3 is TGTGCCAGCAGCTTCCCTGTGACTAGCGGGGGTAGCTCTGGGGCCAACGTCCTGACTTTC.

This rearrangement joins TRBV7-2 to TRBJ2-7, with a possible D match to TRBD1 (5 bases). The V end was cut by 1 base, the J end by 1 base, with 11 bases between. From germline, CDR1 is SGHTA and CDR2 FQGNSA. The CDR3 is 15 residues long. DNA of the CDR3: TGTGCCAGCAGCTTAGGATTCACAGGTTCCTACGAGCAGTACTTC. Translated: CASSLGFTGSYEQYF.

CDR3 sequence (DNA): TGTGCCAGCACCGCCCCCACTTGGTCAATTAACTATGGCTACACCTTC. The encoded protein is CASTAPTWSINYGYTF. The chain is built from TRBV7-2 and TRBJ1-2; D ambiguous. The CDR3 length is 16 residues. Deletions cut 7 bases from V and 1 base from J, with 19 bases between. Germline lookup yields CDR1 SGHTA and CDR2 FQGNSA.

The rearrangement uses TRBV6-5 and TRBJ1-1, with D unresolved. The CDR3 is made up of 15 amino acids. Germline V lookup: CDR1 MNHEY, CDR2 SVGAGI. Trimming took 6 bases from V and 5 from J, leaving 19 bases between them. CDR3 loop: CASSLRTRGWTEAFF. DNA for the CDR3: TGTGCCAGCAGCTTACGAACACGGGGTTGGACTGAAGCTTTCTTT.

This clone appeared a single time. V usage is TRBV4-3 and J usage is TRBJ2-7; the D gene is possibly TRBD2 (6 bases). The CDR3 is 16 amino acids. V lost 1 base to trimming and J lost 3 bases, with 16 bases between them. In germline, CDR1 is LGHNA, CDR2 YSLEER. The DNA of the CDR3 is TGCGCCAGCAGCCAAGTTCTCGGGGGACGGTTCTACGAGCAGTACTTC. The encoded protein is CASSQVLGGRFYEQYF.

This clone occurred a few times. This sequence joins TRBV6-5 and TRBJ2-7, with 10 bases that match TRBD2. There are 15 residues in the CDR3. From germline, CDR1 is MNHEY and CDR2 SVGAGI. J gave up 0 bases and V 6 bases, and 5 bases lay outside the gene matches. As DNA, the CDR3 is TGTGCCAGCAGCCTAGCGGGAGTCCTCTCCTACGAGCAGTACTTC. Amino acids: CASSLAGVLSYEQYF.

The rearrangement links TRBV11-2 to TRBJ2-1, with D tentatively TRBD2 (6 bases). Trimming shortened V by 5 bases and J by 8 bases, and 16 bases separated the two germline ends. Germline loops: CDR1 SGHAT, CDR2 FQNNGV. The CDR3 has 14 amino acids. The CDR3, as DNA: TGTGCCAGCAGCCCTGCCCGGGGAGGAGATGAGCAGTTCTTC. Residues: CASSPARGGDEQFF.

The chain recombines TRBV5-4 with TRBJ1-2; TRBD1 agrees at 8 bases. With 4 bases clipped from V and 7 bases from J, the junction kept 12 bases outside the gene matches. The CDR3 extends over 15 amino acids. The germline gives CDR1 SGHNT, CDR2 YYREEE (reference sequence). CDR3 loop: CASSRPGQVASGYTF. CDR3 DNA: TGTGCCAGCAGCCGTCCGGGACAGGTAGCGAGTGGCTACACCTTC.

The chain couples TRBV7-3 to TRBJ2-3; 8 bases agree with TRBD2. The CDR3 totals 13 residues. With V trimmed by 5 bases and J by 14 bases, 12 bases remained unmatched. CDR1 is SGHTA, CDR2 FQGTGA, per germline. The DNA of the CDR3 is TGTGCCAGCAGCCCCCCGGGGGAGCGGGAGAGGTATTTT. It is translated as CASSPPGERERYF.

CDR3 DNA: TGTGCCAGCAGCTTATTTGGACAGGGTACCGGAAACACCATATATTTT. It encodes CASSLFGQGTGNTIYF. The chain uses TRBV7-8 and TRBJ1-3; 8 bases match TRBD1. CDR1 and CDR2 from the germline V gene are SGHVS and FQNEAQ. After removal of 2 bases from V and 4 bases from J, the junction contained 7 bases not matched to a gene. CDR3 length equals 16 residues.

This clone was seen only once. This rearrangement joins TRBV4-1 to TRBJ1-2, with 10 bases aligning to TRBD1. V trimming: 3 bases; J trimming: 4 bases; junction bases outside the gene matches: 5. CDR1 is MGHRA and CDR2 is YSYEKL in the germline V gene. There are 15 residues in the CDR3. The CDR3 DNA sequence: TGCGCCAGCAGCCACGACAGGGGGCGGAGCTATGGCTACACCTTC. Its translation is CASSHDRGRSYGYTF.